This T cell receptor (beta chain) was retrieved from a study of cytomegalovirus exposure and HLA in healthy donors. The study's findings and limits: The likely explanation for a cluster of highly shared sequence variants was sequencing artifact. Using a false discovery rate of 0.05, a later analysis showed that approximately 17,000 TCR beta sequences were associated with HLA alleles.

This PCR relied on a set of 60 Vbeta primers and 13 Jbeta primers. Assay: immunoSEQ multiplex PCR; the TCRdb copy retains only in-frame clones and omits some. The sample lists more than 90,000 clones; around 73% were seen once. Trimming removed 6 bases from V and 1 base from J; junction bases left unmatched: 8. Germline V CDR1 and CDR2: PRHDT, FYEKMQ (reference sequence). The CDR3 spans 16 residues. Of note for this clone: Its antigen is still unknown.

The J gene is TRBJ2-3, the V gene TRBV13; 9 nucleotides align to TRBD1. The sample was PBMCs. This receptor was obtained from a woman aged 55-70 years in good health and CMV-seronegative. The CDR3 protein is CASSPDRGYGTDTQYF. CDR3 in DNA: TGTGCCAGCAGTCCCGACAGGGGGTATGGCACAGATACGCAGTATTTT.